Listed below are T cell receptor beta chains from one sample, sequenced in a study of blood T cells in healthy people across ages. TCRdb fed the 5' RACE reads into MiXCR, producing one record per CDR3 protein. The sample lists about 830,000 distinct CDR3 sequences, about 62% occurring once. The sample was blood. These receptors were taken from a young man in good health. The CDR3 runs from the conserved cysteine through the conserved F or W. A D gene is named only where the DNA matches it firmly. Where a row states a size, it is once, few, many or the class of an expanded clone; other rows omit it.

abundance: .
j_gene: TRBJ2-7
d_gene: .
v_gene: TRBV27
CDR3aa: CASSPIHLAHYEQYF
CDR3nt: TGTGCCAGCAGTCCAATACACCTGGCGCACTACGAGCAGTACTTC

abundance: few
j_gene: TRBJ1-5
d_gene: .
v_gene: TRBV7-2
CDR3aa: CASSPGTVRNQPQHF
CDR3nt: TGTGCCAGCAGCCCTGGGACGGTTCGAAATCAGCCCCAGCATTTT

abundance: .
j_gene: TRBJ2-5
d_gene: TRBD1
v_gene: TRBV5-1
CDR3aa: CASSTGVSNVETQYF
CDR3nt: TGCGCCAGCAGCACAGGGGTTTCCAATGTAGAGACCCAGTACTTC

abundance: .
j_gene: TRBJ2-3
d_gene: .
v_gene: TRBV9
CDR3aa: CASSLGGPGDTQYF
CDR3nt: TGTGCCAGCAGCTTAGGGGGGCCGGGAGATACGCAGTATTTT

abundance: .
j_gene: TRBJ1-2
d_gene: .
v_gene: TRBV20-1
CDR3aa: CSASNLGSNLGGYTF
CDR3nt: TGCAGTGCTTCAAACCTGGGCTCAAACCTAGGGGGCTACACCTTC

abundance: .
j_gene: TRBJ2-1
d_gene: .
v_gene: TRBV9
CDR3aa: CASSSPTYYNEQFF
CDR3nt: TGTGCCAGCAGCTCCCCGACCTATTACAATGAGCAGTTCTTC

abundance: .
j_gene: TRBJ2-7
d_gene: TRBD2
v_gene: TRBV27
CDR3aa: CASSLMAGVLGEQYF
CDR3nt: TGTGCCAGCAGTTTAATGGCGGGGGTTTTAGGCGAGCAGTACTTC

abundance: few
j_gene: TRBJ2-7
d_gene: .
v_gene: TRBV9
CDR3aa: CASSNGPYEQYF
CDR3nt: TGTGCCAGCAGCAACGGGCCGTACGAGCAGTACTTC

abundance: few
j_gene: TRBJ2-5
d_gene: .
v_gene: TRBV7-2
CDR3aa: CASSGGGGEETQYF
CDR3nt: TGTGCCAGCAGCGGGGGAGGGGGAGAAGAGACCCAGTACTTC

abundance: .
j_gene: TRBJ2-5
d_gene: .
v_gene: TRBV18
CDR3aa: CASSRDLQETQYF
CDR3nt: TGTGCCAGCTCCCGGGACTTACAAGAGACCCAGTACTTC

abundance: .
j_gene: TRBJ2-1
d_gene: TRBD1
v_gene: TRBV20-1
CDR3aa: CSATGTGSSSYNEQFF
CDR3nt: TGCAGTGCTACCGGGACAGGGAGTAGCTCCTACAATGAGCAGTTCTTC

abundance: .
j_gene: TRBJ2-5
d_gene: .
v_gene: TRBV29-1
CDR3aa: CSVEIGVGYNEQYF
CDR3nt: TGCAGCGTTGAAATAGGGGTCGGATACAATGAACAGTACTTC

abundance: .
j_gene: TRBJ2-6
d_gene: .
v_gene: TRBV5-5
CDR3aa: CASSRRGASGANVLTF
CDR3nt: TGTGCCAGCAGCCGCCGGGGGGCATCTGGGGCCAACGTCCTGACTTTC

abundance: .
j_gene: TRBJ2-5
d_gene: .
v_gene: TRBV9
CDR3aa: CASSVGRGGQETQYF
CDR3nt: TGTGCCAGCAGCGTAGGTCGAGGGGGACAAGAGACCCAGTACTTC

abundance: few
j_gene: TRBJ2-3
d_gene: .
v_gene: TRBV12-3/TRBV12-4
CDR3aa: CASSSFGRLTDTQYF
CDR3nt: TGTGCCAGCAGTTCCTTTGGTAGACTCACAGATACGCAGTATTTT

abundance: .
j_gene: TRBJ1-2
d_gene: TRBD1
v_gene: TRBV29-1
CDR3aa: CSVEDRGTGVGYTF
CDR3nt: TGCAGCGTTGAAGACCGGGGGACAGGGGTAGGCTACACCTTC

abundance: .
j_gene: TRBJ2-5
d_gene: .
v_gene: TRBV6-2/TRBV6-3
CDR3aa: CASRPPGRREYF
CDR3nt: TGTGCCAGCAGGCCCCCGGGACGAAGGGAGTACTTC

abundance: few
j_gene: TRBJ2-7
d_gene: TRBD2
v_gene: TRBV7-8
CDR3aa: CASSLAPAGATYEQYF
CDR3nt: TGTGCCAGCAGCTTAGCCCCAGCGGGGGCCACCTACGAGCAGTACTTC

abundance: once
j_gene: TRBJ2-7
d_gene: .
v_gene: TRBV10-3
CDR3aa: CAVSSGGDEQYF
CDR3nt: TGTGCCGTCTCATCGGGCGGGGATGAGCAGTACTTC

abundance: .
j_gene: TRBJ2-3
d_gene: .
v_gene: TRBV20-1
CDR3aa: CSARPTGYRTDTQYF
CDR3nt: TGCAGTGCTAGACCTACAGGGTACCGCACAGATACGCAGTATTTT

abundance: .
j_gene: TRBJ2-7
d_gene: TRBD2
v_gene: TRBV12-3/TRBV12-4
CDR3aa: CASSPTSGNSYEQYF
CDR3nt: TGTGCCAGCAGTCCGACTAGCGGGAACTCCTACGAGCAGTACTTC

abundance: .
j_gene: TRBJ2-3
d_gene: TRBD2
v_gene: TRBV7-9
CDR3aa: CASSSPPSGGSTDTQYF
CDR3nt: TGTGCCAGCAGCTCGCCCCCTAGCGGGGGAAGCACAGATACGCAGTATTTT

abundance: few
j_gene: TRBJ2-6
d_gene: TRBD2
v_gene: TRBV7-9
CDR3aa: CASSPRGGSFGANVLTF
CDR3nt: TGTGCCAGCAGCCCACGGGGGGGATCTTTTGGGGCCAACGTCCTGACTTTC

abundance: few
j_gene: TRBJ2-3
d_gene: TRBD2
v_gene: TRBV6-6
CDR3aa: CASIKRGLAARTDTQYF
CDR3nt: TGTGCCAGCATCAAAAGAGGGCTAGCGGCCCGCACAGATACGCAGTATTTT

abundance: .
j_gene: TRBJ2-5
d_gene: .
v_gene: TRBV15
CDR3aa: CATSRDISPETQYF
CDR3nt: TGTGCCACCAGCAGAGATATCAGTCCAGAGACCCAGTACTTC

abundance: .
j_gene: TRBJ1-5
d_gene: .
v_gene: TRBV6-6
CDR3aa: CANSYTGSNQPQHF
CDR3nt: TGTGCCAACAGTTACACGGGGAGTAATCAGCCCCAGCATTTT

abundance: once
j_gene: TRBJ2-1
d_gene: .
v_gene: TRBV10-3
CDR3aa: CAISGAPRVNEQFF
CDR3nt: TGTGCCATCAGTGGGGCCCCGAGGGTTAATGAGCAGTTCTTC

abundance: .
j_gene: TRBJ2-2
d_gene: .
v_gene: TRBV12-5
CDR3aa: CASGSRAGELFF
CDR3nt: TGTGCTAGTGGTTCCCGGGCCGGGGAGCTGTTTTTT

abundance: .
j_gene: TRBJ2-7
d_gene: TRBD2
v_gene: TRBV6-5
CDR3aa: CASSRGGRSYEQYF
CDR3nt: TGTGCCAGCAGTCGCGGGGGTCGGTCCTACGAGCAGTACTTC

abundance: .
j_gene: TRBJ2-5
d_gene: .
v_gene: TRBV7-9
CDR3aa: CASSLAGRMGQKETQYF
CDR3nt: TGTGCCAGCAGCCTCGCGGGAAGGATGGGTCAAAAAGAGACCCAGTACTTC

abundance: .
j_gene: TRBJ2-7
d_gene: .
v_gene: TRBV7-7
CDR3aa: CASSLVVAVEQYF
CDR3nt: TGTGCCAGCAGCCTGGTTGTAGCAGTGGAGCAGTACTTC

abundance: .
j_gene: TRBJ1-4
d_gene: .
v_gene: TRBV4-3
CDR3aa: CASSQVSTNEKLFF
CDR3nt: TGCGCCAGCAGCCAAGTGTCAACTAATGAAAAACTGTTTTTT

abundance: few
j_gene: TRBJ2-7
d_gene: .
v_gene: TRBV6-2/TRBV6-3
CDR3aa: CASRPGTPGDEQYF
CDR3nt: TGTGCCAGCAGACCCGGGACCCCGGGGGACGAGCAGTACTTC

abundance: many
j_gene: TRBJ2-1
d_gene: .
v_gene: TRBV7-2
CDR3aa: CASSLADTYNEQFF
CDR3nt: TGTGCCAGCAGCTTAGCCGATACGTATAATGAGCAGTTCTTC

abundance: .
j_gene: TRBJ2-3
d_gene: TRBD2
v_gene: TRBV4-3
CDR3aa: CASSQGLAGGRDTQYF
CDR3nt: TGCGCCAGCAGCCAAGGTCTAGCGGGGGGTCGAGATACGCAGTATTTT

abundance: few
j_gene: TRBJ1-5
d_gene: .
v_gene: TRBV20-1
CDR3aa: CSAGEGLYKGQPQHF
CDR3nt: TGCAGTGCTGGAGAAGGACTCTACAAGGGGCAGCCCCAGCATTTT

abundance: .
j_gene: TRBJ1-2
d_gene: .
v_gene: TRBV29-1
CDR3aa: CSVGSSPSRMDGYTF
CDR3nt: TGCAGCGTTGGATCATCTCCCAGTAGGATGGATGGCTACACCTTC

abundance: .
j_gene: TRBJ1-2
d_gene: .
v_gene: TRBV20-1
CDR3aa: CSAPLGAYGYTF
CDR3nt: TGCAGTGCCCCCTTGGGGGCCTATGGCTACACCTTC

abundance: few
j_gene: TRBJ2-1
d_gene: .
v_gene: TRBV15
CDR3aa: CATSPGGDSQFF
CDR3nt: TGTGCCACCAGCCCCGGAGGGGACAGTCAGTTCTTC

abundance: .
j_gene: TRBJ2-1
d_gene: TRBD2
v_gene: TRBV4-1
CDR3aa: CASSQLGLAYNEQFF
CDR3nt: TGCGCCAGCAGCCAGCTCGGACTAGCCTACAATGAGCAGTTCTTC

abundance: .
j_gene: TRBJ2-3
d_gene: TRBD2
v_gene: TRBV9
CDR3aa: CASSTRLAGSYTQYF
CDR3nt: TGTGCCAGCAGCACCCGACTAGCGGGGTCGTATACGCAGTATTTT

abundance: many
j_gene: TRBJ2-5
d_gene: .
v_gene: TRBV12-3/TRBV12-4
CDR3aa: CASTDIGETQYF
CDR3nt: TGTGCCAGCACCGACATCGGAGAGACCCAGTACTTC

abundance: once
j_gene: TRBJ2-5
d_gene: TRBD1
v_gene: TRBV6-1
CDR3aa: CASSEPDRGSGEQYF
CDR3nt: TGTGCCAGCAGTGAACCCGACAGGGGGTCGGGTGAGCAGTACTTC

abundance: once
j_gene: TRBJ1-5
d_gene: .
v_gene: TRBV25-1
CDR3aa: CASSEFPGSLWNQPQHF
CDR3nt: TGTGCCAGCAGTGAATTCCCAGGGTCGCTGTGGAATCAGCCCCAGCATTTT

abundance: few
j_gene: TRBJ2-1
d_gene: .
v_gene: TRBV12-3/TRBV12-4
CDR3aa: CASSFLSEQFF
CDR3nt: TGTGCCAGCAGTTTTTTGAGTGAGCAGTTCTTC

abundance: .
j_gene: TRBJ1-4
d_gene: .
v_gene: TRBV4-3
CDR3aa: CASSQRRHSNNEKLFF
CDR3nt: TGCGCCAGCAGCCAACGCCGGCATAGTAATAATGAAAAACTGTTTTTT

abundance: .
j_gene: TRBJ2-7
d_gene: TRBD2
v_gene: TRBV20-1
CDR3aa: CSAMGLAGNEQYF
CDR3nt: TGCAGTGCCATGGGACTAGCGGGGAATGAGCAGTACTTC

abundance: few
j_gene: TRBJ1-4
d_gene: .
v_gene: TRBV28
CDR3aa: CASSLSRSGWSEKLFF
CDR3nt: TGTGCCAGCAGTTTATCAAGAAGCGGCTGGAGTGAAAAACTGTTTTTT

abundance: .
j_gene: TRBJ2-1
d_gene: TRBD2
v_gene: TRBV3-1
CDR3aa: CASSQAPSGGATEQFF
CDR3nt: TGTGCCAGCAGCCAAGCCCCTAGCGGGGGGGCAACTGAGCAGTTCTTC

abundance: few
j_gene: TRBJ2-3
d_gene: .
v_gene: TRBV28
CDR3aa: CASSHNTQYF
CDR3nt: TGTGCCAGCAGTCACAATACGCAGTATTTT